One sample yielded the 8 T cell receptor beta chains listed below, sequenced in a study of tumor and adjacent non-tumor tissue in lung cancer. The library came from three nested PCR rounds adapted from ARM-PCR protocols. TCRdb reanalysed the multiplex PCR reads using MiXCR and keeps one entry per CDR3 protein. Of about 86,000 distinct CDR3 sequences in the sample, roughly 77% are singletons; the top ten hold 20% to 25%. This sample's RNA came from whole unsorted tissue. More than 3 cm separated this lung sample from the edge of the tumor. Sequenced input: distant non-tumor lung tissue. These receptors came from a woman aged 50 to 65 with non-small cell lung cancer.

Details on this clonotype: One junction end does not reproduce the germline sequence, and a read error may be involved. The chain recombines TRBV11-3 with TRBJ1-1; D call uncertain. The germline CDR1 and CDR2 sequences are SGHNT and YENEEA. This CDR3 contains 14 residues. CDR3 amino acids: CASSPDGHNTGAFF. CDR3 DNA: TGTGCCAGCAGCCCCGACGGCCATAACACTGGAGCTTTCTTT.

Comment on this clonotype: A clone one base away is much larger, so this may be a read error. The genes are TRBV28 and TRBJ1-3, with 9 bases lining up with TRBD1. The CDR3 is 15 amino acids. J lost 2 bases, V lost 8 bases, and 7 bases had no gene match. The germline gives CDR1 MDHEN, CDR2 SYDVKM. This chain's CDR3 is CASGAWDRAGNTIYF. The CDR3 nucleotides are TGTGCCAGCGGTGCCTGGGACAGGGCTGGAAACACCATATATTTT.

Turning to this clonotype: This may arise from a read error, as a much more abundant clone is one base away. V and J are TRBV30 and TRBJ1-3, with TRBD1 matching over 9 bases. The CDR3 has 11 amino acids. CDR1 GTSNPN and CDR2 SVGIG come from the germline V gene (reference sequence). The CDR3 spells CASGQGSTIYF. In nucleotides, the CDR3 is TGTGCCTCGGGACAGGGAAGCACCATATATTTT.

The gene calls are TRBV29-1 and TRBJ1-2; tentative D call: TRBD1 (6 bases). Trimming cost V 2 bases and J 8 bases, with 18 bases left between them. The CDR3 length is 14 residues. Germline-derived CDR1 and CDR2 are SQVTM and ANQGSEA. The CDR3 sequence is CSVEPGDRTYGYTF. The CDR3 bases are TGCAGCGTTGAACCGGGAGACAGGACTTACGGCTACACCTTC.

There are many counts of this clonotype. The rearrangement uses TRBV6-1 and TRBJ2-7, with D perhaps matching TRBD1 (5 bases). Germline CDR1 MNHNS, CDR2 SASEGT. CDR3 length: 15 amino acids. The ends were cut back, 5 bases at V and 3 bases at J, with 17 bases in the middle. CDR3 nucleotides: TGTGCCAGCAGTCCCCGAGTGACAGAGTACTACGAGCAGTACGTC. It translates to CASSPRVTEYYEQYV.

Comments on this clonotype: The junction differs from germline at one of its ends, possibly a read error. The J gene is TRBJ2-5, the V gene TRBV6-2 or TRBV6-3; possible D gene TRBD2, 5 bases. This CDR3 spans 16 amino acids. Germline V gene sequence: CDR1 MNHEY, CDR2 SVGEGT. The CDR3 region has the DNA TGTGCCAGCAGTTACGCTGGAAGGGCTAGCCAAGAGACCCACTACTTC. The encoded protein is CASSYAGRASQETHYF.

The rearrangement links TRBV28 to TRBJ2-2, with 8 bases matching TRBD2. V shed 5 bases and J 13 bases; nucleotides not matched to a gene: 12. Germline assignment: CDR1 MDHEN and CDR2 SYDVKM. This CDR3 is 14 amino acids long. CDR3 region: CASSPTSAAGMLFF. In DNA, the CDR3 is TGTGCCAGCAGTCCGACTAGCGCAGCCGGGATGCTGTTTTTT.

As for this clonotype: At one boundary the junction diverges from the germline segment, which might be a read error. The CDR3 loop is CTWGNRGYGQYF. CDR3 DNA: TGTACCTGGGGCAATCGAGGGTACGGGCAGTACTTC. The V gene is TRBV30, the J gene TRBJ2-7; D could derive from TRBD1 or TRBD2 (5 bases each). This CDR3 spans 12 amino acids. Germline V CDR1 and CDR2: GTSNPN, SVGIG (reference sequence).